These T cell receptor beta chains were read from a single sample in a study of vaccination effects on CD4 cells after COVID-19. Their target antigens are unknown. Repertoires were generated with immunoSEQ multiplex PCR, while TCRdb's copy carries only in-frame clones and drops some. Of tens of thousands of clones in the sample, around 77% were seen once. Sequenced here: CD4+ T cells from PBMCs cultured with HCoV-NL63 spike peptides, sampled after COVID-19 vaccination. All receptors derive from a human donor who received a COVID-19 vaccine. CDR3s include the opening cysteine and the closing phenylalanine or tryptophan. The order of the fields is CDR3 protein, J gene, V gene.

CDR3: CAWRRTSVEQFF
J: TRBJ2-1
V: TRBV30

CDR3: CASSLDSPNTGELFF
J: TRBJ2-2
V: TRBV5-1

CDR3: CASSYVGLASGGELFF
J: TRBJ2-2
V: TRBV6-5

CDR3: CASSFRTLPAEQFF
J: TRBJ2-1
V: TRBV5-6

CDR3: CATSYDRVGYTF
J: TRBJ1-2
V: TRBV15

CDR3: CASTPGQGNQPQHF
J: TRBJ1-5
V: TRBV28

CDR3: CASGLVFGQGVNQPQHF
J: TRBJ1-5
V: TRBV12-5

CDR3: CAWSVRTAGNTIYF
J: TRBJ1-3
V: TRBV30

CDR3: CASSTPYKQFF
J: TRBJ2-1
V: TRBV12-3/TRBV12-4

CDR3: CASSQDHRLSGNTIYF
J: TRBJ1-3
V: TRBV4-3

CDR3: CASSEVNGVGYTF
J: TRBJ1-2
V: TRBV6-1

CDR3: CASSQGQKNEKLFF
J: TRBJ1-4
V: TRBV4-2

CDR3: CASSGQGNTEAFF
J: TRBJ1-1
V: TRBV18